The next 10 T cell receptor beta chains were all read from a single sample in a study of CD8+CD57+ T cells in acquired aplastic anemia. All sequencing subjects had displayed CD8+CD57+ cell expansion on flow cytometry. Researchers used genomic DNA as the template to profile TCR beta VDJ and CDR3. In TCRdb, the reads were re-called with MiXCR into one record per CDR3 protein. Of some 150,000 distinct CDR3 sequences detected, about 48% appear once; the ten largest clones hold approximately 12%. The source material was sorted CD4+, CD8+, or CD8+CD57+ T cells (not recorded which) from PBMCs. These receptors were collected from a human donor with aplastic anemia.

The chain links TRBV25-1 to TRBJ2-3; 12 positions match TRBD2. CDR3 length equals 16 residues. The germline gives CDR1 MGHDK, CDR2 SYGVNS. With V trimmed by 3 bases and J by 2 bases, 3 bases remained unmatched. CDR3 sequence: CASSDGLAGSTDTQYF. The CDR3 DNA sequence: TGTGCCAGCAGTGATGGACTAGCGGGATCCACAGATACGCAGTATTTT.

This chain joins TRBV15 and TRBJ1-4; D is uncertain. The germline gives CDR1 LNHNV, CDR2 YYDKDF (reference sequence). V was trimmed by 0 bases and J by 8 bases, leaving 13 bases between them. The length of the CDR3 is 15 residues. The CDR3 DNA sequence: TGTGCCACCAGCAGAGATGTCACAGTGGAAGAAAAACTGTTTTTT. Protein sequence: CATSRDVTVEEKLFF.

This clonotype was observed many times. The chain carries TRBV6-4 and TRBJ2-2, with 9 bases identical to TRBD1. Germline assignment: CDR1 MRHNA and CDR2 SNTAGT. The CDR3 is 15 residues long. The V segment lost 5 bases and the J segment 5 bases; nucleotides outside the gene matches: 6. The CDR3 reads CASSPGQGETGELFF. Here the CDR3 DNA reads TGTGCCAGCAGTCCGGGACAGGGTGAAACCGGGGAGCTGTTTTTT.

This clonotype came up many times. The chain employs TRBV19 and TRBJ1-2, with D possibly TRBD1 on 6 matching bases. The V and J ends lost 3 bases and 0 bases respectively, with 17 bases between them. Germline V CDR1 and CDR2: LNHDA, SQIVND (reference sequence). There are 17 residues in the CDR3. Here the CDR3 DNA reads TGTGCCAGTAGTATGCGAGAGGAGGGGGAGGCTAACTATGGCTACACCTTC. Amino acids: CASSMREEGEANYGYTF.

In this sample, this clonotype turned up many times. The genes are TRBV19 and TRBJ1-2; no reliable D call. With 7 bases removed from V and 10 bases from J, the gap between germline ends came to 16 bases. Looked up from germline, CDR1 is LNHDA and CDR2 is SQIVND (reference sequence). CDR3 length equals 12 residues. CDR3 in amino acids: CASNLGQHAYTF. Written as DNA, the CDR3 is TGTGCCAGTAACTTGGGTCAGCATGCCTACACCTTC.

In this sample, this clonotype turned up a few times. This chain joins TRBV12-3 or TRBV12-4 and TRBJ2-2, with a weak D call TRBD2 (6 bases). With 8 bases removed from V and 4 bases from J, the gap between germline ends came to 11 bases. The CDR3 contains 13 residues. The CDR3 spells CASAFGGTGELFF. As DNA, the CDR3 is TGTGCCAGCGCCTTCGGGGGCACCGGGGAGCTGTTTTTT.

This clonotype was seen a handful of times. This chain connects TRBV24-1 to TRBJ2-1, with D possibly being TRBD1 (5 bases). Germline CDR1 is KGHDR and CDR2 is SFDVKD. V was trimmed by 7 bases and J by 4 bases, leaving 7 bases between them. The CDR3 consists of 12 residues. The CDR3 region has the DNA TGTGCCACCAGAGCAGGGTACAATGAGCAGTTCTTC. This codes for CATRAGYNEQFF.

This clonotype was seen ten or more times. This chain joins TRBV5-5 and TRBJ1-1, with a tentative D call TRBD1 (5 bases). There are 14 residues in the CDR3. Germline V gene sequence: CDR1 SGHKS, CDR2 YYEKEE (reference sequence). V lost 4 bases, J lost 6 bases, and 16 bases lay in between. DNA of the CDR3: TGTGCCAGCAGCCTCGGGACGCCCAAGGCTGAAGCTTTCTTT. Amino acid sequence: CASSLGTPKAEAFF.

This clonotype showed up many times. The CDR3 nucleotides read TGTGCCAGCAGCCCTAGCGGGGGTTACAATGAGCAGTTCTTC. This sequence encodes CASSPSGGYNEQFF. The chain is built from TRBV11-3 and TRBJ2-1; 10 nucleotides agree with TRBD2. This CDR3 has 14 amino acids. Per the germline V gene, CDR1 is SGHNT and CDR2 is YENEEA. The V segment lost 5 bases and the J segment 4 bases; nucleotides outside the gene matches: 2.

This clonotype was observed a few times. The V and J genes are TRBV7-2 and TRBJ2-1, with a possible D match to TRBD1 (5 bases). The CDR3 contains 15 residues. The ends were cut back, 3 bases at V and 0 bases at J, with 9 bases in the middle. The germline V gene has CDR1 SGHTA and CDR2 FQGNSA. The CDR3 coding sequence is TGTGCCAGCAGCTTTAGGACAAGCTCCTACAATGAGCAGTTCTTC. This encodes CASSFRTSSYNEQFF.